Listed below are T cell receptor beta chains from one sample, sequenced in a study of T cells in Graves' hyperthyroidism and ophthalmopathy. TCRdb ran MiXCR on the multiplex PCR reads and lists one entry per CDR3 protein. Of 730,000 or so distinct CDR3 sequences in the sample, 18% were seen once. The sample comprised blood. Receptor source: a woman in her fifties or sixties with Graves' hyperthyroidism that later progressed to Graves' ophthalmopathy. Each CDR3 is given with its conserved first and last residue. D genes are given only for firm matches. Size tells how often a clone was seen (once, few, many) or the class of an expanded clone, and some rows leave it out.

J	size	V	D	DNA	CDR3
TRBJ2-4	.	TRBV30	TRBD2	TGTGCCTGGAGAACCCGCCCGGGGGGAAACATTCAGTACTTC	CAWRTRPGGNIQYF
TRBJ2-5	many	TRBV20-1	.	TGCAGTGCCCCCGGCTGGCTTAGACAAGAGACCCAGTACTTC	CSAPGWLRQETQYF
TRBJ2-5	many	TRBV20-1	.	TGCAGTGCTTTTAGGTACCAAGAGACCCAGTACTTC	CSAFRYQETQYF
TRBJ1-6	.	TRBV12-3/TRBV12-4	.	TGTGCCAGCAGCAACCCCGGGACCGAGGATTCACCCCTCCACTTT	CASSNPGTEDSPLHF
TRBJ1-4	.	TRBV7-9	TRBD1	TGTGCCAGCAGCTTAACAGGGGACCAGAATGAAAAACTGTTTTTT	CASSLTGDQNEKLFF
TRBJ2-2	few	TRBV6-1	.	TGTGCCAGCACTGAGACATCGAACACCGGGGAGCTGTTTTTT	CASTETSNTGELFF
TRBJ1-3	.	TRBV5-1	.	TGCGCCAGCAGCTTGGACGGGCCTGGAAACACCATATATTTT	CASSLDGPGNTIYF
TRBJ2-7	many	TRBV6-5	TRBD1	TGTGCCAGCAGTTACCAAGGACAGGGCTCCTACGAGCAGTACTTC	CASSYQGQGSYEQYF
TRBJ1-5	.	TRBV20-1	.	TGCAGTGCTAGCCGGGATTATCAGCCCCAGCATTTT	CSASRDYQPQHF
TRBJ2-2	few	TRBV5-1	.	TGCGCCAGCAGCTTGTTGGCTAGCGCGGACACCGGGGAGCTGTTTTTT	CASSLLASADTGELFF
TRBJ2-7	many	TRBV6-1	TRBD1	TGTGCCAGCAGTGCAGACCCCGGGACAGGCTACGAGCAGTACTTC	CASSADPGTGYEQYF
TRBJ2-3	many	TRBV20-1	TRBD2	TGCAGTGCTAGGATCCCCCTGACTAGCGGGGTTACAGATACGCAGTATTTT	CSARIPLTSGVTDTQYF
TRBJ1-3	.	TRBV13	.	TGTGCCAGCAGCCCCACCCTGGGGTCTGGAAACACCATATATTTT	CASSPTLGSGNTIYF
TRBJ2-5	many	TRBV12-3/TRBV12-4	TRBD2	TGTGCCAGCAGTTTCAGGACTAGCAGCCTCCAAGAGACCCAGTACTTC	CASSFRTSSLQETQYF
TRBJ2-1	many	TRBV11-1	.	TGTGCCAGCAGCCACGTGACAGGAGTTCTCTACAATGAGCAGTTCTTC	CASSHVTGVLYNEQFF
TRBJ2-3	few	TRBV7-9	TRBD2	TGTGCCAGCAGCCGCCTCGGGACTAGCGGGGTGACAGATACGCAGTATTTT	CASSRLGTSGVTDTQYF
TRBJ2-1	many	TRBV29-1	.	TGCAGCGTTGAACTGCGGGGAGGCCCCAACTACAATGAGCAGTTCTTC	CSVELRGGPNYNEQFF
TRBJ2-1	.	TRBV7-3	TRBD2	TGTGCCAGCAGCTTGGGTGGGGGGGTCAGGTCCTACAATAAGCAGTTCTTC	CASSLGGGVRSYNKQFF
TRBJ1-4	.	TRBV29-1	TRBD1	TGCAGCGCTCAGGGGGGGAATAATGAAAAACTGTTTTTT	CSAQGGNNEKLFF
TRBJ2-1	many	TRBV3-1	.	TGTGCCAGCAGCCAAGATGTAAACAATGAGCAGTTCTTC	CASSQDVNNEQFF
TRBJ2-7	many	TRBV12-3/TRBV12-4	TRBD2	TGTGCCAGCAGTTTAGGACTAGCGGGGAGTTACGTGCAGTACTTC	CASSLGLAGSYVQYF
TRBJ2-7	.	TRBV28	TRBD1	TGTGCCAGCAGTTTTGGACAGGGAGGCTACGGGCAGTACTTC	CASSFGQGGYGQYF
TRBJ2-1	many	TRBV3-1	TRBD2	TGTGCCAGCAGCCGGACTAGCGGGACCTACAATGAGCAGTTCTTC	CASSRTSGTYNEQFF
TRBJ2-7	.	TRBV19	.	TGTGCCAGCAGCCCAAAGATGGGTATGGCGGGGGCTTGGTACGAGCAGTACTTC	CASSPKMGMAGAWYEQYF
TRBJ2-3	.	TRBV18	TRBD1	TGTGCCAGCTCACTCGGACAGGATCGGGGAGATACGCAGTATTTT	CASSLGQDRGDTQYF
TRBJ1-5	.	TRBV6-1	.	TGTGCCAGCAGTGTAGTGGTCAATCAGCCCCAGCATTTT	CASSVVVNQPQHF
TRBJ2-3	few	TRBV6-5	TRBD2	TGTGCCAGCAGTTACGGCGGGGGGGCAGATACGCAGTATTTT	CASSYGGGADTQYF
TRBJ1-1	many	TRBV5-1	.	TGCGCCAGCAGTTCACAACTTGAAGCTTTCTTT	CASSSQLEAFF
TRBJ1-4	few	TRBV20-1	.	TGCAGTGTCCAACCTCTGGTGAATGAAAAACCGTTTTTT	CSVQPLVNEKPFF
TRBJ1-3	many	TRBV30	TRBD1	TGTGCCTGGAACCGCGACAGGGCCTCTGGAAACACCATATATTTT	CAWNRDRASGNTIYF
TRBJ2-1	many	TRBV29-1	TRBD2	TGCAGCGTGCGGACTAGCGGGTACAATGAGCAGTTCTTC	CSVRTSGYNEQFF
TRBJ2-7	many	TRBV12-3/TRBV12-4	TRBD2	TGTGCCAGCAGTTTCGCGGGGGGGCCCGACGAGCAGTACTTC	CASSFAGGPDEQYF
TRBJ2-2	many	TRBV6-5	.	TGTGCCAGCAGTTACTCGGGGCTAGCTATCTCCCCCGGGGAGCTGTTTTTT	CASSYSGLAISPGELFF
TRBJ1-2	few	TRBV6-5	.	TGTGCCAGCAGTTACTCGCCCTTGGGCGGCTATGGCTACACCTTC	CASSYSPLGGYGYTF
TRBJ2-5	many	TRBV9	.	TGTGCCAGCAGCTCCCGGTGGGGGCAACGAGAGACCCAGTACTTC	CASSSRWGQRETQYF
TRBJ1-5	few	TRBV20-1	.	TGCAGTGCTACCGAAGGGTCCACGGTTCAGCCCCAGCATTTT	CSATEGSTVQPQHF
TRBJ2-7	many	TRBV12-3/TRBV12-4	.	TGTGCCAGCAGTTTTACGGGACTCGCAGACAACGAGCAGTACTTC	CASSFTGLADNEQYF
TRBJ2-2	.	TRBV5-1	.	TGCGCCAGCAGCTTGGTCCTCGGAGGGACCGGGGAGCTGTTTTTT	CASSLVLGGTGELFF
TRBJ2-1	few	TRBV3-1	TRBD2	TGCGCCAGCAGCCAGCTAGCGGGGGGAACCTACAATGAGCAGTTCTTC	CASSQLAGGTYNEQFF
TRBJ2-1	many	TRBV18	.	TGTGCCAGCTCACCAACGGGGCTTGGCAATGAGCAGTTCTTC	CASSPTGLGNEQFF
TRBJ1-5	once	TRBV7-9	TRBD1	TGTGCCAGCAGCCTTTCCGGGACAGAATACAATCAGCCCCAGCATTTT	CASSLSGTEYNQPQHF
TRBJ2-5	.	TRBV25-1	.	TGTGCCAGCAGTGGGAATCCGCCAGAGACCCAGTACTTC	CASSGNPPETQYF
TRBJ1-1	few	TRBV19	.	TGTGCCAGTAGCCTCGGAGGGCGATGGACTGAAGCTTTCTTT	CASSLGGRWTEAFF
TRBJ1-5	.	TRBV6-1	.	TGTGCCAGCAGTGAACAGGGAATTAGTCAGCCCCAGCATTTT	CASSEQGISQPQHF
TRBJ1-5	few	TRBV2	TRBD1	TGTGCCAGCTCAGGGGGGGAGCACAATCAGCCCCAGCATTTT	CASSGGEHNQPQHF
TRBJ2-1	many	TRBV5-1	TRBD1	TGCGCCAGCAGCATTAACAGGGGGAACTACAATGAGCAGTTCTTC	CASSINRGNYNEQFF
TRBJ2-3	many	TRBV5-1	TRBD2	TGCGCCAGCGCGGGGGGGCTGGCAGATACGCAGTATTTT	CASAGGLADTQYF
TRBJ1-1	few	TRBV29-1	.	TGCAGCGTTGAAGAAATGGACACTGAAGCTTTCTTT	CSVEEMDTEAFF
TRBJ2-5	.	TRBV27	.	TGTGCCAGCAGACACGGACGGAACCAAGAGACCCAGTACTTC	CASRHGRNQETQYF
TRBJ1-2	.	TRBV12-3/TRBV12-4	.	TGTGCCAGCAGGTCTGAAGGGTCGGGTGGCTACACCTTC	CASRSEGSGGYTF
TRBJ1-4	few	TRBV5-1	TRBD1	TGCGCCAGCAGCTGGGGGACAGGGAATAATGAAAAACTGTTTTTT	CASSWGTGNNEKLFF
TRBJ2-3	.	TRBV7-2	.	TGTGCCAGCAGCAGAGTGGGGGCCGGCCCCGCGCCGCAGTATTTT	CASSRVGAGPAPQYF
TRBJ2-1	.	TRBV7-9	.	TGTGCCAGCAGCTTAGCCTACGGGTTGACAGGACCGAATGAGCAGTTCTTC	CASSLAYGLTGPNEQFF
TRBJ1-2	many	TRBV11-2	TRBD1	TGTGCCAGCAGCTTCGACAGGGGAAGCGTTGGCTACACCTTC	CASSFDRGSVGYTF
TRBJ2-7	.	TRBV7-9	.	TGTGCCAGCAGCCCCCCGGCGGCCTACGAGCAGTACTTC	CASSPPAAYEQYF
TRBJ2-3	.	TRBV10-1	TRBD1	TGCGCCAGCAGTACAGGACAGGGCCCCACAGATACGCAGTATTTT	CASSTGQGPTDTQYF
TRBJ2-1	many	TRBV20-1	.	TGCAGTGCTAGATATCCCAGGGACCACAATGAGCAGTTCTTC	CSARYPRDHNEQFF
TRBJ1-1	many	TRBV15	.	TGTGCCACCAGCATCCTAGGCCCGAACACTGAAGCTTTCTTT	CATSILGPNTEAFF
TRBJ1-5	.	TRBV28	.	TGTGCCAGCAGGGGACGGTACAATCAGCCCCAGCATTTT	CASRGRYNQPQHF